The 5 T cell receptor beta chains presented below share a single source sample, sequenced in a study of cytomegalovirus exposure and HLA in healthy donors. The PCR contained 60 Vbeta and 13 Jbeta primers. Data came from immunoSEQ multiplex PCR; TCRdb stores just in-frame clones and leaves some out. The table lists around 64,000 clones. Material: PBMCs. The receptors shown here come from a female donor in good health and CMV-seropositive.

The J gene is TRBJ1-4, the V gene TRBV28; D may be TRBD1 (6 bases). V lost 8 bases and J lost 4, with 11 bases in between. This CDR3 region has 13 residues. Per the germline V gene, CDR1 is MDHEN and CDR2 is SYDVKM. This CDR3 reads CASLGQLNEKLFF. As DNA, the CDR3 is TGTGCCAGCCTCGGACAGCTTAATGAAAAACTGTTTTTT. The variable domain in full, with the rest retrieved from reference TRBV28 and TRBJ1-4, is DVKVTQSSRYLVKRTGEKVFLECVQDMDHENMFWYRQDPGLGLRLIYFSYDVKMKEKGDIPEGYSVSREKKERFSLILESASTNQTSMYLCASLGQLNEKLFFGSGTQLSVL.

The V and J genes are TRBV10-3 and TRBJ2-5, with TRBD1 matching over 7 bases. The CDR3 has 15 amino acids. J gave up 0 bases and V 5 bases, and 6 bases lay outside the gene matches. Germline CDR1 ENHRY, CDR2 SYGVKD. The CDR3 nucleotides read TGTGCCATCAGTACACCGACAGGGAACCAAGAGACCCAGTACTTC. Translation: CAISTPTGNQETQYF.

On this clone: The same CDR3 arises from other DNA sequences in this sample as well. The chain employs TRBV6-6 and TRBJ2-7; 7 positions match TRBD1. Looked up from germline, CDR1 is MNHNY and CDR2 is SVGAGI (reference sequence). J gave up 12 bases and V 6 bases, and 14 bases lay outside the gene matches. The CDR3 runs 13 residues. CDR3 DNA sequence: TGTGCCAGCAGACCCAGCCCCGACAGGGATCTGTACTTC. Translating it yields CASRPSPDRDLYF.

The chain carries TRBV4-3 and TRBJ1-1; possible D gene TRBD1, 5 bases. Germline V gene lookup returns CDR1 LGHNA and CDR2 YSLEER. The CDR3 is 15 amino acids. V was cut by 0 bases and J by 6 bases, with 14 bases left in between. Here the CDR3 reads CASSQEGAGKPEAFF. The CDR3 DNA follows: TGCGCCAGCAGCCAAGAAGGTGCAGGGAAACCTGAAGCTTTCTTT.

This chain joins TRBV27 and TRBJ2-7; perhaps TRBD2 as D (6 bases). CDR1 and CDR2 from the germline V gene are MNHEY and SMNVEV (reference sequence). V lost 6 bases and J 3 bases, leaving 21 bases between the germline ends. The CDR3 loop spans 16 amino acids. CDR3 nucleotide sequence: TGTGCCAGCAGCCGAAGCGGGCTTACCTATGACTACGAGCAGTACTTC. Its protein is CASSRSGLTYDYEQYF.